Below are 28 T cell receptor beta chains sequenced from a single sample in a study of graft-versus-host responses after intestinal transplantation. Clones were sequenced by immunoSEQ multiplex PCR, and TCRdb holds only the in-frame ones, with some missing. The profile shows about 8,200 clones, under 35% of them singletons. This material consisted of alloreactive CD4+ T cells from a mixed lymphocyte reaction culture, taken before intestinal transplant. Subset indicated: CFSE-low proliferating T cells sorted from approximately 6-day pre-transplant mixed lymphocyte reaction (GvH or HvG direction). These receptors were taken from a human patient who received an intestinal transplant.

This clone appeared a few times. This chain joins TRBV6-1 and TRBJ2-1; TRBD2 is a possible D gene (6 bases). Trimming removed 4 bases from V and 2 bases from J, with 18 bases in between. The germline V gene encodes CDR1 MNHNS and CDR2 SASEGT. The CDR3 extends over 17 amino acids. The DNA for the CDR3 is TGTGCCAGCAGTGCAATAGTGACAGCGGGCGCCTACAATGAGCAGTTCTTC. Protein sequence: CASSAIVTAGAYNEQFF.

This clone came up a few times. The chain uses TRBV19 and TRBJ2-3; D is perhaps TRBD1 (6 bases). Deletions cut 5 bases from V and 0 bases from J, with 12 bases between. Germline values: CDR1 LNHDA, CDR2 SQIVND (reference sequence). The length of the CDR3 is 15 residues. The CDR3 DNA follows: TGTGCCAGTAGTTTGGGGGCCGCTAGCACAGATACGCAGTATTTT. Translated: CASSLGAASTDTQYF. Full variable domain (rest looked up from reference TRBV19 and TRBJ2-3): DGGITQSPKYLFRKEGQNVTLSCEQNLNHDAMYWYRQDPGQGLRLIYYSQIVNDFQKGDIAEGYSVSREKKESFPLTVTSAQKNPTAFYLCASSLGAASTDTQYFGPGTRLTVL.

Here the CDR3 reads CASGLAGQGTEAFF. The CDR3 region has the DNA TGTGCTAGTGGTTTGGCTGGACAGGGTACTGAAGCTTTCTTT. The chain joins TRBV12-5 to TRBJ1-1; the match to TRBD1 covers 8 bases. Germline CDR1 is LGHNT and CDR2 is FRNRAP. J lost 5 bases, V lost 1 base, and 3 bases had no gene match. The CDR3 totals 14 residues.

This clone was detected only a few times. The CDR3: CASGPGGGGFRNEQFF. As DNA, the CDR3 is TGTGCCAGCGGACCTGGGGGCGGGGGCTTTCGCAATGAGCAGTTCTTC. This chain connects TRBV5-4 to TRBJ2-1; weak D call: TRBD2 (7 bases). With 7 bases removed from V and 6 bases from J, the gap between germline ends came to 23 bases. This CDR3 has 16 amino acids. From germline, CDR1 is SGHNT and CDR2 YYREEE (reference sequence).

In this sample, this clone turned up a few times. At one of its ends the junction is not consistent with the germline gene, which may arise from a read error. The chain employs TRBV2 and TRBJ1-5; D ambiguous. This CDR3 has 14 residues. CDR1 SNHLY and CDR2 FYNNEI come from the germline V gene. The CDR3: CASSESRRNQPQHF. The CDR3 nucleotides are TGTGCCAGCAGTGAGTCCAGGCGCAACCAGCCCCAGCATTTT.

The chain has TRBV6-1 and TRBJ1-5, with D unresolved. V gave up 4 bases and J gave up 6 bases, with 10 bases separating them. CDR3 length: 13 residues. Looked up from germline, CDR1 is MNHNS and CDR2 is SASEGT. CDR3 loop: CASSGPDRQPQHF. CDR3 DNA sequence: TGTGCCAGCAGTGGGCCAGATCGTCAGCCCCAGCATTTT.

The rearrangement links TRBV11-1 to TRBJ2-1; 9 bases are shared with TRBD2. This CDR3 is 15 amino acids long. CDR1 is SGHAT and CDR2 is FQDESV in the germline V gene (reference sequence). V shed 8 bases, J shed 7 bases, and the junction held 12 bases outside the gene matches. CDR3 nucleotide sequence: TGTGCCAGCGCCTCCCCCGCGGGGGGGAGAAATGAGCAGTTCTTC. It encodes CASASPAGGRNEQFF.

The gene calls are TRBV27 and TRBJ2-7, with 9 positions matching TRBD1. The CDR3 is 16 residues long. V trimming: 2 bases; J trimming: 3 bases; junction bases outside the gene matches: 8. The germline gives CDR1 MNHEY, CDR2 SMNVEV (reference sequence). The CDR3 coding sequence is TGTGCCAGCAGTTTAACGGCCGGGACAGGGATCTACGAGCAGTACTTC. Its protein is CASSLTAGTGIYEQYF.

This chain links TRBV6-1 with TRBJ1-5; 7 bases map to TRBD1. The CDR3 extends over 14 amino acids. V dropped 6 bases and J dropped 4; count of bases not matched to a gene: 6. Germline V CDR1 and CDR2: MNHNS, SASEGT. The CDR3 spells CASRLGQLNQPQHF. Here the CDR3 DNA reads TGTGCCAGCAGGCTGGGACAGCTAAATCAGCCCCAGCATTTT.

This clone was detected a few times. The rearrangement uses TRBV19 and TRBJ1-1; D is ambiguous. The germline gives CDR1 LNHDA, CDR2 SQIVND (reference sequence). The CDR3 contains 13 residues. Trimming removed 1 base at V and 0 bases at J, with 3 bases between. The CDR3 reads CASSIAVNTEAFF. The CDR3 DNA reads TGTGCCAGTAGTATAGCGGTGAACACTGAAGCTTTCTTT. The entire variable domain, with the rest obtained from reference TRBV19 and TRBJ1-1, is as follows: DGGITQSPKYLFRKEGQNVTLSCEQNLNHDAMYWYRQDPGQGLRLIYYSQIVNDFQKGDIAEGYSVSREKKESFPLTVTSAQKNPTAFYLCASSIAVNTEAFFGQGTRLTVV.

The V gene is TRBV7-2, the J gene TRBJ1-1; weak D call: TRBD1 (5 bases). V lost 3 bases to trimming and J lost 3 bases, with 8 bases between them. Germline V CDR1 and CDR2: SGHTA, FQGNSA. This CDR3 spans 13 amino acids. CDR3 residues: CASSLEGHTEAFF. CDR3 nucleotide sequence: TGTGCCAGCAGCTTGGAGGGGCACACTGAAGCTTTCTTT. Filled out from reference TRBV7-2 and TRBJ1-1, the complete variable domain reads GAGVSQSPSNKVTEKGKDVELRCDPISGHTALYWYRQSLGQGLEFLIYFQGNSAPDKSGLPSDRFSAERTGGSVSTLTIQRTQQEDSAVYLCASSLEGHTEAFFGQGTRLTVV.

The rearrangement links TRBV5-1 to TRBJ2-3; TRBD2 agrees at 9 bases. CDR1 and CDR2 (germline): SGHRS, YFSETQ. This CDR3 is built from 16 residues. J gave up 5 bases and V 0 bases, and 7 bases lay outside the gene matches. In DNA form, the CDR3 reads TGCGCCAGCAGCTTGGGAGCGCGGGAGGGCCAAGATACGCAGTATTTT. Protein product: CASSLGAREGQDTQYF. Filled out from reference TRBV5-1 and TRBJ2-3, the complete variable domain reads KAGVTQTPRYLIKTRGQQVTLSCSPISGHRSVSWYQQTPGQGLQFLFEYFSETQRNKGNFPGRFSGRQFSNSRSEMNVSTLELGDSALYLCASSLGAREGQDTQYFGPGTRLTVL.

The chain links TRBV19 to TRBJ1-5; D not certain. Germline loops: CDR1 LNHDA, CDR2 SQIVND (reference sequence). The CDR3 totals 15 residues. V was cut by 5 bases and J by 2 bases, with 13 bases left in between. DNA for the CDR3: TGTGCCAGTAGTCCGGGAGGGTATGGCAATCAGCCCCAGCATTTT. The encoded protein is CASSPGGYGNQPQHF.

By proportion, this clone is medium-sized. V and J are TRBV12-1 and TRBJ1-3; the table calls TRBD1, which could not be checked here. TRBV12-1 corresponds to a pseudogene. The CDR3 is 15 amino acids. CDR3 DNA sequence: TGTGCCAGCAGCTTTGGGGACAGCTCTGGAAACACCATATATTTT. Protein: CASSFGDSSGNTIYF.

By sample share, this clone is medium-sized (0.01 to 0.1%). The chain combines TRBV7-3 with TRBJ2-2; D unclear. CDR1 and CDR2 (germline): SGHTA, FQGTGA. The CDR3 runs to 14 residues. The V end lost 4 bases, the J end lost 2 bases, and 8 bases lay between the germline ends. The CDR3 bases are TGTGCCAGCAGCTCCTACTCCAACACCGGGGAGCTGTTTTTT. Encoded protein: CASSSYSNTGELFF.

This clone was seen once. The chain links TRBV28 to TRBJ1-5; D not certain. This CDR3 contains 14 residues. Trimming took off 6 bases at V and 4 bases at J, with 13 bases between the two ends. The germline gives CDR1 MDHEN, CDR2 SYDVKM. The CDR3 here is CASREGYGNQPQHF. The DNA for the CDR3 is TGTGCCAGCAGGGAGGGTTACGGGAATCAGCCCCAGCATTTT.

This clone was seen a handful of times. The chain joins TRBV10-3 to TRBJ2-5, with D unresolved. This CDR3 region has 13 residues. Germline V CDR1 and CDR2: ENHRY, SYGVKD. Trimming shortened V by 4 bases and J by 1 base, and 7 bases separated the two germline ends. DNA of the CDR3: TGTGCCATCAGTGCCACTCGCCAAGAGACCCAGTACTTC. Translated: CAISATRQETQYF.

This clone was seen a few times. J is TRBJ1-5 and V is TRBV4-2; 8 bases fit TRBD1. The CDR3 length is 15 residues. V lost 0 bases and J lost 2; bases outside the gene matches: 0. Per the germline V gene, CDR1 is LGHNA and CDR2 is YNFKEQ. The CDR3 sequence is CASSQDRGRNQPQHF. The CDR3 DNA sequence: TGTGCCAGCAGCCAAGACAGGGGGCGCAATCAGCCCCAGCATTTT.

This clone appeared a few times. This chain connects TRBV23-1 to TRBJ2-4; maybe TRBD1 (6 bases). TRBV23-1 counts as an open reading frame of uncertain function. The CDR3 contains 14 residues. V was clipped by 8 bases and J by 9 bases, with 20 bases between them. CDR3 nucleotides: TGCGCCAGCGTCACAGGGTTGCGTGGTGGCATTCAGTACTTC. As protein: CASVTGLRGGIQYF.

This clone occurred a few times. The chain combines TRBV5-1 with TRBJ2-3, with D possibly matching TRBD2 (5 bases). CDR3 length equals 14 residues. The germline gives CDR1 SGHRS, CDR2 YFSETQ. The V end lost 5 bases, the J end lost 2 bases, and 12 bases lay between the germline ends. Written as DNA, the CDR3 is TGCGCCAGCAGGTCCGGGGATTACACAGATACGCAGTATTTT. It specifies CASRSGDYTDTQYF.

The rearrangement uses TRBV6-6 and TRBJ1-2; D might be TRBD1 (5 bases). This CDR3 is built from 14 residues. V lost 5 bases to trimming and J lost 7 bases, with 17 bases between them. Germline CDR1 MNHNY, CDR2 SVGAGI (reference sequence). In nucleotides, the CDR3 is TGTGCCAGCAGTCCGCGGGGAGGGACTAGTGGCTACACCTTC. Translated, it gives CASSPRGGTSGYTF.

This clone came up a few times. The genes are TRBV5-4 and TRBJ2-5, with D tentatively TRBD1 (5 bases). This CDR3 is 13 amino acids long. Trimming removed 4 bases from V and 1 base from J, with 8 bases in between. Looked up from germline, CDR1 is SGHNT and CDR2 is YYREEE (reference sequence). In DNA, the CDR3 is TGTGCCAGCAGCCAGGGTTTCCAAGAGACCCAGTACTTC. Translation: CASSQGFQETQYF.

The chain links TRBV27 to TRBJ1-5; TRBD1 aligns across 10 bases. The CDR3 is made up of 15 amino acids. Looked up from germline, CDR1 is MNHEY and CDR2 is SMNVEV (reference sequence). V was pared by 2 bases and J by 6 bases, with 4 bases of the junction left unmatched. The CDR3 region has the DNA TGTGCCAGCAGTTTACGGTGGACAGGGGGTCAGCCCCAGCATTTT. Protein sequence: CASSLRWTGGQPQHF.

This chain connects TRBV18 to TRBJ2-7, with TRBD1 matching 8 bases. V shed 1 base, J shed 3 bases, and the junction held 5 bases outside the gene matches. The germline CDR1 and CDR2 sequences are KGHSH and LQKENI. This CDR3 region has 15 residues. CDR3 nucleotide sequence: TGTGCCAGCTCACCACTTCCGGGACAGGACTACGAGCAGTACTTC. This translates into CASSPLPGQDYEQYF.

The chain couples TRBV5-6 to TRBJ1-4; no definite D call. V lost 3 bases to trimming and J lost 8 bases, with 14 bases between them. The CDR3 totals 14 residues. In germline, CDR1 is SGHDT, CDR2 YYEEEE. The chain's CDR3 is CASSSGRGSEKLFF. In DNA, the CDR3 is TGTGCCAGCAGCTCTGGCAGAGGATCCGAAAAACTGTTTTTT.

The chain employs TRBV19 and TRBJ2-2; a weak D match, TRBD1 (6 bases). V dropped 4 bases and J dropped 1 base, with 7 bases sitting between them. The CDR3 loop spans 14 amino acids. Germline values: CDR1 LNHDA, CDR2 SQIVND (reference sequence). The CDR3 DNA reads as TGTGCCAGTAGTAGGGGACAGAACACCGGGGAGCTGTTTTTT. It specifies CASSRGQNTGELFF.

This clone is termed large (0.1 to 1%). This chain connects TRBV28 to TRBJ1-3; D not resolved. Germline lookup yields CDR1 MDHEN and CDR2 SYDVKM. The germline V and J ends were trimmed by 1 base and 8 bases, with 3 bases remaining between them. The CDR3 length is 11 residues. The CDR3 spells CASSLSDTIYF. CDR3 nucleotides: TGTGCCAGCAGTTTATCTGACACCATATATTTT.

The chain couples TRBV9 to TRBJ2-3; 15 nucleotides align to TRBD2. The V and J ends lost 4 bases and 4 bases, in that order; junction bases with no gene match: 7. This CDR3 spans 17 amino acids. Germline V CDR1 and CDR2: SGDLS, YYNGEE. CDR3 amino acids: CASSSGLAGGRADTQYF. The DNA of the CDR3 is TGTGCCAGCAGCTCAGGACTAGCGGGGGGGCGAGCAGATACGCAGTATTTT.